The rows below give T cell receptor beta chains drawn from one sample of a study of T cells after yellow fever vaccination. From the 5' RACE reads, TCRdb called clonotypes with MiXCR, one entry per CDR3 protein. Among 300,000 or so distinct CDR3 sequences listed, almost 4% were seen once. Sequences were derived from PBMCs, sampled 5 days after the yellow fever booster vaccination. The source of these receptors is a man aged 18 to 30 who received the YFV17D yellow fever vaccine. CDR3s include the opening cysteine and the closing phenylalanine or tryptophan. A D gene is named only where the DNA matches it firmly. Expanded clones are given a class, and other clones once, few, many or no size at all.

size	length	V	D	J	CDR3	DNA
few	17	TRBV29-1	TRBD1	TRBJ1-5	CSVSGTGHTDSNQPQHF	TGCAGCGTCTCCGGGACAGGGCATACCGATAGCAATCAGCCCCAGCATTTT
few	17	TRBV6-2/TRBV6-3	-	TRBJ2-7	CASRLRVGTQDLYEQYF	TGTGCCAGCAGACTCAGGGTCGGGACCCAAGATCTCTACGAGCAGTACTTC
few	14	TRBV12-3/TRBV12-4	TRBD2	TRBJ2-7	CASTPSGGAGEQYF	TGTGCCAGCACCCCTAGCGGGGGGGCCGGCGAGCAGTACTTC
many	13	TRBV7-2	TRBD1	TRBJ1-5	CASSLARGQPQHF	TGTGCCAGCAGCTTAGCCAGGGGGCAGCCCCAGCATTTT
-	17	TRBV5-1	-	TRBJ2-6	CASSPRGLYSGANVLTF	TGCGCCAGCAGCCCCAGAGGACTCTACTCTGGGGCCAACGTCCTGACTTTC
-	15	TRBV12-3/TRBV12-4	TRBD2	TRBJ2-7	CASKIAGTFSYEQYF	TGTGCCAGCAAGATAGCGGGGACCTTCTCCTACGAGCAGTACTTC
few	16	TRBV19	-	TRBJ1-3	CASSLLSGNSGNTIYF	TGTGCCAGTAGCTTACTCTCCGGGAACAGTGGAAACACCATATATTTT
few	17	TRBV6-2/TRBV6-3	-	TRBJ1-2	CASSPEPGHLGDYGYTF	TGTGCCAGCAGCCCCGAACCGGGACACCTGGGGGACTATGGCTACACCTTC
few	15	TRBV7-3	-	TRBJ2-5	CASSRGANNRETQYF	TGTGCCAGCAGCCGAGGGGCGAATAACCGTGAGACCCAGTACTTC
few	15	TRBV9	-	TRBJ1-4	CASSVGVTTNEKLFF	TGTGCCAGCAGCGTAGGGGTGACAACTAATGAAAAACTGTTTTTT
-	14	TRBV5-5	-	TRBJ1-5	CASSLRQVNQPQHF	TGTGCCAGCAGCCTAAGACAGGTCAATCAGCCCCAGCATTTT
few	18	TRBV5-1	TRBD2	TRBJ2-5	CASSLEGLAGGRAETQYF	TGCGCCAGCAGCTTGGAAGGACTAGCGGGGGGACGGGCTGAGACCCAGTACTTC
few	14	TRBV24-1	-	TRBJ2-2	CATADPWDTGELFF	TGTGCCACAGCCGACCCATGGGACACCGGGGAGCTGTTTTTT
many	14	TRBV4-3	-	TRBJ2-5	CASSRSTGSETQYF	TGCGCCAGCAGCCGCTCAACAGGGTCAGAGACCCAGTACTTC
few	13	TRBV4-3	-	TRBJ2-1	CASSQGSYNEQFF	TGCGCCAGCAGCCAAGGGTCATACAATGAGCAGTTCTTC
many	16	TRBV7-9	TRBD2	TRBJ2-5	CASSQGLAGVQETQYF	TGTGCCAGCAGCCAGGGACTAGCGGGGGTCCAAGAGACCCAGTACTTC
many	14	TRBV5-1	-	TRBJ1-5	CASSPQGGEQPQHF	TGCGCCAGCAGCCCCCAGGGAGGGGAGCAGCCCCAGCATTTT
-	16	TRBV20-1	-	TRBJ1-3	CSAFEPGQPSGNTIYF	TGCAGTGCTTTTGAACCGGGACAACCCTCTGGAAACACCATATATTTT
-	14	TRBV5-1	TRBD1	TRBJ1-1	CASSLPTGDTEAFF	TGCGCCAGCAGCCTACCAACAGGGGACACTGAAGCTTTCTTT
many	15	TRBV7-2	TRBD2	TRBJ2-5	CASSFLAGDAKTQYF	TGTGCCAGCAGCTTTCTAGCGGGGGACGCAAAGACCCAGTACTTC
-	12	TRBV6-1	-	TRBJ2-1	CASMESYNEQFF	TGTGCCAGCATGGAGTCCTACAATGAGCAGTTCTTC
few	16	TRBV9	-	TRBJ2-3	CASSPRMVGGTDTQYF	TGTGCCAGCAGCCCCCGGATGGTAGGGGGCACAGATACGCAGTATTTT
few	18	TRBV20-1	TRBD2	TRBJ2-3	CSAPGLAGGHTGTDTQYF	TGCAGTGCCCCGGGACTAGCGGGGGGTCATACAGGCACAGATACGCAGTATTTT
-	15	TRBV5-8	-	TRBJ2-3	CASSASLQLTDTQYF	TGTGCCAGCTCCGCTAGCCTGCAACTCACAGATACGCAGTATTTT
many	10	TRBV29-1	-	TRBJ2-1	CSVGYNEQFF	TGCAGCGTTGGGTACAATGAGCAGTTCTTC
-	14	TRBV20-1	-	TRBJ1-5	CSATRRSGNQPQHF	TGCAGTGCTACCAGACGGTCAGGGAATCAGCCCCAGCATTTT
many	15	TRBV7-2	-	TRBJ2-2	CASSLAGGGTGELFF	TGTGCCAGCAGCTTAGCCGGGGGTGGGACCGGGGAGCTGTTTTTT
many	17	TRBV7-9	TRBD1	TRBJ1-1	CASTQGTGGWAFSEAFF	TGTGCCAGCACGCAGGGAACAGGGGGCTGGGCGTTCTCTGAAGCTTTCTTT
few	18	TRBV7-8	-	TRBJ2-4	CASSLELAGWAAKNIQYF	TGTGCCAGCAGCTTAGAGTTGGCGGGGTGGGCTGCCAAAAACATTCAGTACTTC
many	15	TRBV4-2	TRBD2	TRBJ2-3	CASSQEAGGPDTQYF	TGTGCCAGCAGCCAAGAAGCGGGGGGGCCAGATACGCAGTATTTT
-	18	TRBV18	-	TRBJ2-4	CASSPRASALDGKNIQYF	TGTGCCAGCTCACCTCGGGCGAGCGCCCTTGATGGCAAAAACATTCAGTACTTC
few	15	TRBV12-3/TRBV12-4	TRBD2	TRBJ2-2	CASSPRGLFTGELFF	TGTGCCAGCAGTCCGAGGGGACTATTCACCGGGGAGCTGTTTTTT
-	14	TRBV6-1	-	TRBJ2-1	CASRTQSPGNEQFF	TGTGCCAGCAGGACGCAAAGCCCGGGGAATGAGCAGTTCTTC